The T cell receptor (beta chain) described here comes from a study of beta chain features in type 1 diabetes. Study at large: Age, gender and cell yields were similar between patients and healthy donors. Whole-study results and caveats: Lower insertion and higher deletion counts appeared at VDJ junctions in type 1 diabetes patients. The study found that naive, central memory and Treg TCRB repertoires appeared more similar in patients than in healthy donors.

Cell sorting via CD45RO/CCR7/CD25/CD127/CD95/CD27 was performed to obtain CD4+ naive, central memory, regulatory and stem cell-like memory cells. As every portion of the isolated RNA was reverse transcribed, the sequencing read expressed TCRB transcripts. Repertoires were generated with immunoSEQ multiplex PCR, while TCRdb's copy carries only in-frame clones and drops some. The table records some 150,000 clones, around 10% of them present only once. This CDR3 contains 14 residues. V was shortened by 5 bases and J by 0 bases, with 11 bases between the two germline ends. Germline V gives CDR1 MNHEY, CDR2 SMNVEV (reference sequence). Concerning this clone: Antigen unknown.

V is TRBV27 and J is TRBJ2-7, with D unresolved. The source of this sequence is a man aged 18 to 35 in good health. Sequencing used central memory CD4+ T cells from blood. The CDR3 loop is CASSKFDISYEQYF. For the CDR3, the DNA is TGTGCCAGCAGTAAGTTCGACATCTCCTACGAGCAGTACTTC.